This is a list of T cell receptor beta chains from one sample in a study of CD8+ T cells in alopecia areata. Repertoires were generated with immunoSEQ multiplex PCR, while TCRdb's copy carries only in-frame clones and drops some. The table has 150,000 to 200,000 clones, roughly 64% seen once. Material: CD4+ T cells sorted from blood, obtained at week 24, from a patient treated with tofacitinib. The source of these receptors is a human donor with alopecia areata. CDR3s include the opening cysteine and the closing phenylalanine or tryptophan. The order of the fields is D gene, V gene, J gene, clone size, CDR3 protein, CDR3 DNA. A D gene is named only where the DNA matches it firmly. Size is omitted from some rows. Given values are once, few, many or a class for expanded clones.

>NA|TRBV30|TRBJ1-5|NA
CAWSGQDYSNQPQHF
TGTGCCTGGAGTGGACAGGACTATAGCAATCAGCCCCAGCATTTT
>NA|TRBV5-6|TRBJ1-5|NA
CASSLMGDEDQPQHF
TGTGCCAGCAGCTTGATGGGCGATGAGGATCAGCCCCAGCATTTT
>NA|TRBV7-9|TRBJ2-4|NA
CASSLFEGSDIQYF
TGTGCCAGCAGCTTATTTGAGGGAAGCGACATTCAGTACTTC
>NA|TRBV4-1|TRBJ2-7|NA
CASSQVPVGEQYF
TGCGCCAGCAGCCAAGTTCCAGTCGGCGAGCAGTACTTC
>NA|TRBV9|TRBJ2-5|NA
CASSLSDSKETQYF
TGTGCCAGCAGCTTATCGGACAGCAAAGAGACCCAGTACTTC
>NA|TRBV15|TRBJ2-1|NA
CATSREGRIYNEQFF
TGTGCCACCAGCAGAGAAGGTAGAATCTACAATGAGCAGTTCTTC
>NA|TRBV6-6|TRBJ1-3|few
CASQREVGNTIYF
TGTGCCAGCCAACGGGAGGTCGGAAACACCATATATTTT
>NA|TRBV6-6|TRBJ2-3|few
CASSSKGLAADTQYF
TGTGCCAGCAGTTCAAAGGGATTGGCCGCAGATACGCAGTATTTT
>TRBD2|TRBV5-6|TRBJ2-4|NA
CASSLGLAGGESKNIQYF
TGTGCCAGCAGCTTGGGACTAGCGGGAGGAGAGAGCAAAAACATTCAGTACTTC
>NA|TRBV7-2|TRBJ2-2|NA
CASSQTGGFTGELFF
TGTGCCAGCAGCCAGACCGGAGGGTTCACCGGGGAGCTGTTTTTT